This T cell receptor (beta chain) came from a study of identical twins. From germline, CDR1 is LGHNA and CDR2 YNFKEQ. CDR3 length: 16 residues. With 2 bases clipped from V and 3 bases from J, the junction kept 3 bases outside the gene matches. Healthy Caucasian individuals made up all the donors. Unique molecular identifiers were in the cDNA, with template-switch universal primer binding. Each CDR3 protein gets one entry after TCRdb re-called the 5' RACE reads with MiXCR. The sample contains 1.5 million or so distinct CDR3 sequences, less than 40% of which appear only once. The sample holds a few counts of this clonotype.

The clonotype originates from a newborn girl in good health. The material sequenced was cord blood. The chain has TRBV4-2 and TRBJ2-5, with 13 bases matching TRBD2. The CDR3 region is CASSQLGTSGEETQYF. CDR3 in DNA: TGTGCCAGCAGCCAACTTGGGACTAGCGGGGAAGAGACCCAGTACTTC.